Listed below are T cell receptor beta chains from one sample, sequenced in a study of control samples from healthy donors and cancer patients. Libraries were prepared by immunoSEQ multiplex PCR; TCRdb keeps only in-frame clonotypes and omits some of them. The sample holds approximately 88,000 clones; approximately 93% are singletons and the top ten take roughly 0.9%. Sequences were obtained from blood. These receptors were collected from a woman younger than 45 in good health. Each CDR3 is given with its conserved first and last residue. Fields, in order: CDR3 DNA, CDR3 protein, V gene, D gene, J gene, clone size. D genes are given only for firm matches. Only some rows state a clone size, as once, few, many or a class for expanded clones.

cdr3_nt: TGTGCCAGCAGCCCGCAGACTCCAGCGGGGGGTACCGGGGAGCTGTTTTTT
cdr3_aa: CASSPQTPAGGTGELFF
v_call: TRBV14
d_call: TRBD2
j_call: TRBJ2-2
clone_size: NA

cdr3_nt: TGTGCCAGCAGCGTAGGGGGACAGGGGGCTTGGGAGACCCAGTACTTC
cdr3_aa: CASSVGGQGAWETQYF
v_call: TRBV9
d_call: TRBD1
j_call: TRBJ2-5
clone_size: once

cdr3_nt: TGCGCCAGCAGGGAGATAATCAATTCACCCCTCCACTTT
cdr3_aa: CASREIINSPLHF
v_call: TRBV10-2
d_call: NA
j_call: TRBJ1-6
clone_size: NA

cdr3_nt: TGTGCCAGCACCCCTAGGATTTCCTATAATTCACCCCTCCACTTT
cdr3_aa: CASTPRISYNSPLHF
v_call: TRBV28
d_call: NA
j_call: TRBJ1-6
clone_size: NA

cdr3_nt: TGTGCCAGCAGCGGGCACCAGTATGGGTCACCCCTCCACTTT
cdr3_aa: CASSGHQYGSPLHF
v_call: TRBV9
d_call: NA
j_call: TRBJ1-6
clone_size: NA

cdr3_nt: TGTGCCAGTACCCGAGGGGGACAGGCTTTTTTTAGCAATCAGCCCCAGCATTTT
cdr3_aa: CASTRGGQAFFSNQPQHF
v_call: TRBV19
d_call: TRBD1
j_call: TRBJ1-5
clone_size: NA

cdr3_nt: TGTGCCAGCAGTTACCCTTACAGGGGACTCTCTGGAAACACCATATATTTT
cdr3_aa: CASSYPYRGLSGNTIYF
v_call: TRBV6-2/TRBV6-3
d_call: TRBD1
j_call: TRBJ1-3
clone_size: NA

cdr3_nt: TGTGCCAGCAGCTCGGGACAGGGGGCAGGTGGAAACACCATATATTTT
cdr3_aa: CASSSGQGAGGNTIYF
v_call: TRBV5-4
d_call: TRBD1
j_call: TRBJ1-3
clone_size: NA

cdr3_nt: TGCGCCAGCAGCTATGTAACTAGCGGGAGGGCCGGGGAGCTGTTTTTT
cdr3_aa: CASSYVTSGRAGELFF
v_call: TRBV5-1
d_call: TRBD2
j_call: TRBJ2-2
clone_size: NA

cdr3_nt: TGTGCCACCAGCAGAGATCGGAATTACTATGGCTACACCTTC
cdr3_aa: CATSRDRNYYGYTF
v_call: TRBV15
d_call: NA
j_call: TRBJ1-2
clone_size: once

cdr3_nt: TGTGCCAGCTCACCAGGGACTAGCGGGATCTTCGGGGAGCTGTTTTTT
cdr3_aa: CASSPGTSGIFGELFF
v_call: TRBV18
d_call: TRBD2
j_call: TRBJ2-2
clone_size: NA

cdr3_nt: TGTGCCAGCAGCTTTAACCCGGGTTCGGCCGGGGAGCTGTTTTTT
cdr3_aa: CASSFNPGSAGELFF
v_call: TRBV11-2
d_call: NA
j_call: TRBJ2-2
clone_size: NA

cdr3_nt: TGTGCCAGCAGCTCTGGGCCCCAGGGAAGGAACGGCTACACCTTC
cdr3_aa: CASSSGPQGRNGYTF
v_call: TRBV7-2
d_call: NA
j_call: TRBJ1-2
clone_size: NA

cdr3_nt: TGTGCCATCAGTGTAACAGGGGGCACTGAAGCTTTCTTT
cdr3_aa: CAISVTGGTEAFF
v_call: TRBV10-3
d_call: TRBD1
j_call: TRBJ1-1
clone_size: NA

cdr3_nt: TGTGCCAGCAGTGATCCTCTCACCGCTCCCGGTGACACCATATATTTT
cdr3_aa: CASSDPLTAPGDTIYF
v_call: TRBV6-1
d_call: NA
j_call: TRBJ1-3
clone_size: NA

cdr3_nt: TGTGCCAGCAGCGATCGGCTAGCGGGGGAAGATAGCACAGATACGCAGTATTTT
cdr3_aa: CASSDRLAGEDSTDTQYF
v_call: TRBV9
d_call: TRBD2
j_call: TRBJ2-3
clone_size: NA

cdr3_nt: TGTGCCTGGAGGGGACAGGGAGTCGGCACAGATACGCAGTATTTT
cdr3_aa: CAWRGQGVGTDTQYF
v_call: TRBV30
d_call: TRBD1
j_call: TRBJ2-3
clone_size: NA

cdr3_nt: TGTGCCAGCAGGGAGGTGGGACCAAACTATGGCTACACCTTC
cdr3_aa: CASREVGPNYGYTF
v_call: TRBV2
d_call: NA
j_call: TRBJ1-2
clone_size: NA

cdr3_nt: TGTGCCACCAGTCCTACAGGGGCTAGCGGGATTGGTGAGCAGTTCTTC
cdr3_aa: CATSPTGASGIGEQFF
v_call: TRBV24-1
d_call: TRBD2
j_call: TRBJ2-1
clone_size: NA

cdr3_nt: TGCAGCGTTGAAATTGGTAGCGGAAGCACAGATACGCAGTATTTT
cdr3_aa: CSVEIGSGSTDTQYF
v_call: TRBV29-1
d_call: NA
j_call: TRBJ2-3
clone_size: once

cdr3_nt: TGTGCCAGCAGCGGAGGCCCCCGGGGCGGCACTGAAGCTTTCTTT
cdr3_aa: CASSGGPRGGTEAFF
v_call: TRBV6-5
d_call: NA
j_call: TRBJ1-1
clone_size: NA

cdr3_nt: TGTGCCAGCTCACCGGACGGACAGGGAGAAGCTTTCTTT
cdr3_aa: CASSPDGQGEAFF
v_call: TRBV18
d_call: TRBD1
j_call: TRBJ1-1
clone_size: NA